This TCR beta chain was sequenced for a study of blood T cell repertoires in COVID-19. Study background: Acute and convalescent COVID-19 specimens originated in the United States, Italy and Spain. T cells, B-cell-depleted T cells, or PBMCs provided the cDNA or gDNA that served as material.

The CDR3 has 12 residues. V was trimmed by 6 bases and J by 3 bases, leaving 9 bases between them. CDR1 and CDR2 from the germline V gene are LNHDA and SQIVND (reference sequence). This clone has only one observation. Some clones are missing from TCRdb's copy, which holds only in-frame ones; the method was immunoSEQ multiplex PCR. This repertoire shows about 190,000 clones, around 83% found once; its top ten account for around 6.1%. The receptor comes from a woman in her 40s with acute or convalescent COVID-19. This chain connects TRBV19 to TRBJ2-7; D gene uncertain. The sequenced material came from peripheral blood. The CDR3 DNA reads TGTGCCAGTAGCAGGAAAGGCTACGAGCAGTACTTC. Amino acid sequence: CASSRKGYEQYF.